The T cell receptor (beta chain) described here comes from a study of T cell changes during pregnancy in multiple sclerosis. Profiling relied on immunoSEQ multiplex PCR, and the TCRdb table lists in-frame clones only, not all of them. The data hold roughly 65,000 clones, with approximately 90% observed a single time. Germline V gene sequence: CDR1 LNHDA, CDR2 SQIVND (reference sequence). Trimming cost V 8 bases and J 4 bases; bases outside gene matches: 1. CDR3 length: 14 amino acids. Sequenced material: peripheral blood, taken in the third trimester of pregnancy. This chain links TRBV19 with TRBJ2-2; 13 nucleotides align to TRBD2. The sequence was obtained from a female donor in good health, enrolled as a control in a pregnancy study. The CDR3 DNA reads TGTGCCAGTCGGACTAGCGGGGGCACCGGGGAGCTGTTTTTT. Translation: CASRTSGGTGELFF.